This TCR beta chain is drawn from a study of cytomegalovirus exposure and HLA in healthy donors listed by TCRdb under 2017. Context from the whole study: An earlier analysis of more than 550 of the donors reported approximately 300 Gb of sequence data and 95 million to 140 million unique TCR beta sequences obtained from about 179 million T cells. An early release that covered around 590 HLA-typed donors contained approximately 300 gigabases of sequencing data and tens of millions of unique TCR sequences. Among the 398 genotyped donors, around 81% belonged to the genetic ancestry cluster associated with self-reported Caucasian donors. The study aimed to test whether cataloging public T cell receptors could reveal signatures of past pathogen exposure. The study profiled the T cell repertoires of about 640 subjects by immunosequencing and related them to cytomegalovirus serostatus. In addition to the first cohort of approximately 670 subjects, a separate validation cohort of approximately 130 different subjects was used. To predict cytomegalovirus infection status, the study combined high-throughput TCR immunosequencing, statistical association of individual TCRs with disease status, and machine learning. To study patterns of TCR occurrence, a later analysis re-analyzed previously published TCR beta repertoires from 600 to 750 donors and added high-resolution HLA genotyping. Rather than drawing on any new phenotypic data, the later analysis identified candidate immune exposures from TCR beta sequences and the way those sequences occurred across donors. An earlier analysis of around 580 of the donors used high-throughput TCR beta sequencing to judge whether each TCR beta V gene segment behaved as functional or pseudogenic. Donor age, sex, ethnicity and CMV serostatus were collected together with the repertoire data. In a later genetic analysis, genome-wide SNP genotypes for about 55% of the roughly 670 donors were used, and that subset was treated as a discovery cohort. Every repertoire in the discovery cohort had been generated on one and the same sequencing platform. Both class I and class II loci were covered by HLA typing, at four-digit resolution. Typing coverage differed by locus: A, B, C, DRB1 and DQB1 were typed in roughly 629-640 donors, DQA1 in 522, DPA1 in 600 to 610, and DPB1 in roughly 470. Roughly 5 DR-DQ haplotypes were handled as single units for association and clustering, since linkage in the cohort was strong. Among roughly 370 genotyped donors of the cohort, an average of roughly 240,000 unique TCR beta nucleotide sequences were sequenced per donor, around 18% of them non-productive.

About this clone: It lacks a known antigen. Within one base of it there is no much larger clone, and no base qualities were kept.

The cohort consisted of hundreds of healthy bone marrow donors. All cohort members were sampled while nominally healthy, although unrecorded immune exposures were likely present. The donor tested CMV seropositive, placing the donor among the 289 seropositive members of the cohort. A peripheral blood sample was collected from each donor, and TCR beta sequencing was performed on peripheral blood mononuclear cells. Genomic DNA was extracted from the blood cell samples with the Qiagen DNeasy Blood Extraction Kit. CDR1 and CDR2 are drawn from the germline V gene (reference sequence): LNHNV, YYDKDF. The cysteine opens and the phenylalanine closes a CDR3 of 13 amino acids. The entry retains the CDR3 DNA only, 39 bases that are in frame from base 1. V is pruned by 1 base and J by 13 bases, leaving 5 bases of the junction without a gene match. Library method: the immunoSEQ multiplex PCR assay. For the multiplex PCR, a mixture combining 60 forward primers for TCR Vbeta segments and 13 reverse primers for TCR Jbeta segments was used. Amplification of the CDR3 region of rearranged TCR beta genes was performed with a multiplex PCR assay on genomic DNA. The amplified TCR beta libraries were sequenced on the Illumina HiSeq System as 87-base-pair reads. The study's own analysis went as follows. A later analysis counted 75 million to 100 million unique TCR beta chains across the roughly 700 repertoires, and some 11 million of these chains were shared by at least two donors. Raw reads were error-corrected and collapsed into unique sequences by a nearest-neighbor algorithm in which closely related sequences were merged to remove PCR and sequencing errors. CDR3 sequences were aligned to IMGT reference sequences to assign V, D and J gene segments. For a sequence to be retained, a match of at least six nucleotides to both a V gene segment and a J gene segment was required. A rearrangement counted as productive if the CDR3 had no stop codons and remained in frame with V and J, and every other rearrangement counted as non-productive. CDR3 was defined according to IMGT convention as the region running from the second conserved V-encoded cysteine to the conserved J-encoded phenylalanine. In an earlier analysis of just under 600 of the donors, sequences lacking an unambiguous match to a single V gene segment were excluded. In an earlier analysis of a few hundred of the donors, V segments were called functional above 56.7% productive rearrangements and were called segregating when the between-donor standard deviation exceeded 5%. To diagnose cytomegalovirus status from the catalog of TCR beta chain sequences, a statistical classification framework was built. In a later analysis, TCR nucleotide sequences were compared against IMGT/GENE-DB human TR gene sequences so that V and J genes could be assigned. Using the TCRdist pipeline, a later analysis assigned CDR3 sequences along with most-parsimonious VDJ recombination scenarios. In a later analysis, each TCR beta chain was defined by its CDR3 amino acid sequence together with its V-gene family, and reads lacking a unique V-gene family were excluded. As a way to deal with suspected cross-contamination and a sequencing artifact, a later analysis dropped over 550 nucleotide sequences that were highly shared and had low generation probability. In a later analysis, a clonal expansion index for each public chain was calculated from normalized within-repertoire ranks of inferred template counts. A later analysis computed generation probabilities with a VDJ recombination model fitted to out-of-frame rearrangements, and checked the results against IGoR. A later analysis scored TCR-TCR, TCR-HLA and TCR-CMV co-occurrence with hypergeometric tests, applying a repertoire-size bias correction to TCR pairs. To estimate false discovery rates, a later analysis permuted the HLA or CMV assignments 20 times. In a later analysis, co-occurring TCRs were grouped with DBSCAN, and TCRdist sequence similarity was added when clustering was performed within HLA-allele-positive subsets. Repertoires with fewer than 30,000 or more than 120,000 public chains were left out of co-occurrence clustering, as were roughly five repertoires with anomalous nucleotide sharing. In its TCRdb copy, this immuneACCESS table keeps in-frame sequences only and misses some clones. Where compared with another copy, unresolved V genes explain less than half of these, and the others have no known cause. V and J calls and clone size come straight from that table; D and trimming were deduced from the DNA. In all, the sample holds over 130,000 clones, and about 80% of those were seen once. The ten largest clones add up to 1.4% of the sample.

Study-wide conclusions, independent of this receptor: Strong co-occurrence of HLA alleles, especially DR and DQ, made assigning TCR associations to individual alleles difficult. Specific HLA alleles were associated with roughly 16,000 TCR beta sequences at a false discovery rate of 0.05 in a later analysis. A further reported finding was that TCR beta sequences accurately predicted the HLA-A and HLA-B alleles for most subjects in the first cohort. Most TCR sequences were seen in very few donors, while some public TCRs were found in many individuals. The classifier was reported to diagnose cytomegalovirus status with high specificity and sensitivity in both the original and validation cohorts. A later analysis found that HLA-associated TCR beta chains were more clonally expanded and had lower generation probabilities than equally common non-associated chains. According to a later genetic analysis, donors in an Asian-associated ancestry cluster had fewer N-insertions in productive TCRs than the approximately 670-donor mean. A cluster of highly shared sequence variants was judged likely to be a technical artifact of the sequencing pipeline. Most CMV-associated TCR beta chains appeared to be HLA-restricted in a later analysis, and the HLA associations seemed to be driven largely by CMV exposure. Immune exposure information for the cohort was limited to CMV serostatus. In this cohort, only TCR beta chains were sequenced, and detectable features were limited by the absence of alpha or paired-chain data. An association between a missense DCLRE1C variant and V-gene and J-gene trimming of TCR beta chains was found in a later genetic analysis and replicated in an independent cohort. In an earlier analysis of some 500 of the donors, most TCR beta V segments were observed in productive rearrangements about 87% or about 30% of the time, broadly matching IMGT annotations. A later analysis found that TCR association rates varied across HLA loci, with DRB1 alleles showing the most associated TCRs and HLA-C alleles the fewest. The 87-base-pair reads could not distinguish some IMGT-functional V segments, including TRBV6-2 and TRBV6-3, so those segments were excluded. The study listed approximately 150 TCR beta chains as associated with cytomegalovirus. Because some donors lacked HLA typing at each locus, the association tests relied only on the typed subset. A later analysis reported that several top co-occurrence clusters appeared linked to parvovirus B19, influenza, CMV and Epstein-Barr virus. It was suggested by the authors that the approach could potentially be generalized to other disease states and immunological phenotypes. Sequencing depth was assumed to be roughly uniform across donors in the presence/absence analyses, though that assumption may not hold. Correlated functional status among segregating V segments might be attributable to linkage disequilibrium, but an unknown experimental factor could not be ruled out. Because counts were too low, about 15 rarely observed V segments, including chromosome 9 orphons, were left out of the earlier analysis of about 620 of the donors. In vitro tests confirmed that a few of the cytomegalovirus-associated TCR beta chains recognize cytomegalovirus antigens.

The receptor comes from a man younger than 45 in good health and CMV-seropositive. The sequencing sample was made of PBMCs. Here the chain combines TRBV15 and TRBJ2-3; TRBD2 aligns with 10 central bases. The DNA reads TGTGCCACCAGCAGAGTTGTTGGGACTAGCGAGTATTTT. This codes for CATSRVVGTSEYF.